This TCR beta chain was sequenced during a study of blood T cells in healthy people across ages. This clonotype came up a few times. This CDR3 region has 14 residues. CDR1 and CDR2 (germline): MNHEY, SVGEGT. The V end was cut by 7 bases, the J end by 1 base, with 13 bases between. Primed by a sample-barcoded 5' primer and a J-beta primer mix, a second PCR proceeded for roughly 7 to 12 cycles. One entry per CDR3 protein, called by TCRdb with MiXCR from the 5' RACE reads. The profile shows 1.4 million to 1.5 million distinct CDR3 sequences, around 42% of them singletons. Around 9 milliliters of peripheral blood were drawn from each donor into EDTA-treated tubes.

What was sequenced was blood. J is TRBJ2-5 and V is TRBV6-2 or TRBV6-3, with TRBD1 as a possible D gene (6 bases). This TCR derives from a woman aged 18 to 35 in good health. CDR3 sequence: CASTSYRVQETQYF. CDR3 sequence (DNA): TGTGCCAGCACTTCTTACAGGGTCCAAGAGACCCAGTACTTC.